These 21 T cell receptor beta chains were all obtained from the same sample, sequenced in a study of blood T cell repertoires in COVID-19. The method was immunoSEQ multiplex PCR; TCRdb's version includes in-frame clones alone and lacks a portion of them. The table lists 150,000 or so clones, about 82% of them singletons, with around 8.2% in the top ten. Sequencing was done on a sample of peripheral blood. Receptor source: a woman in her sixties with acute or convalescent COVID-19.

There are a few counts of this clone. V is TRBV7-9 and J is TRBJ2-1; D is perhaps TRBD1 (6 bases). Deletions cut 6 bases from V and 7 bases from J, with 16 bases between. The CDR3 is made up of 14 amino acids. Germline V gives CDR1 SEHNR, CDR2 FQNEAQ (reference sequence). CDR3 DNA: TGTGCCAGCAGGCGCTCCGGACAGCTAAATGAGCAGTTCTTC. Amino acids: CASRRSGQLNEQFF.

The genes are TRBV4-1 and TRBJ1-1; maybe TRBD1 (6 bases). The germline V gene encodes CDR1 MGHRA and CDR2 YSYEKL. Between the trimmed V and J ends, which lost 4 bases and 1 base, there was a span of 13 bases. This CDR3 is built from 15 residues. Here the CDR3 reads CASSRRPQGNTEAFF. As DNA, the CDR3 is TGCGCCAGCAGCCGAAGGCCACAGGGGAACACTGAAGCTTTCTTT.

This chain links TRBV12-3 or TRBV12-4 with TRBJ1-5; D perhaps matches TRBD1 (5 bases). Trimming shortened V by 3 bases and J by 9 bases, and 12 bases separated the two germline ends. The CDR3 runs to 13 residues. The DNA of the CDR3 is TGTGCCAGCAGTTTGGGGGGGGACGGGCCCCAGCATTTT. This sequence encodes CASSLGGDGPQHF.

This clone was seen only a few times. V is TRBV5-1 and J is TRBJ2-7, with 10 positions matching TRBD1. CDR1 and CDR2 (germline): SGHRS, YFSETQ. The CDR3 runs 15 residues. The V gene end was trimmed by 0 bases and the J gene end by 3 bases; junction bases not matched to a gene: 3. CDR3 amino acids: CASSLGGDRGYEQYF. Written as DNA, the CDR3 is TGCGCCAGCAGCTTGGGAGGGGACAGGGGCTACGAGCAGTACTTC.

J is TRBJ2-2 and V is TRBV30; the D is unclear. The length of the CDR3 is 12 residues. Trimming removed 0 bases at V and 9 bases at J, with 8 bases between. CDR1 GTSNPN and CDR2 SVGIG come from the germline V gene (reference sequence). CDR3 sequence reads: CAWSVSGRELFF. CDR3 nucleotides: TGTGCCTGGAGTGTATCAGGAAGGGAGCTGTTTTTT.

The chain carries TRBV15 and TRBJ1-1; a possible D gene is TRBD1 (5 bases). This CDR3 contains 15 residues. Germline V gene data show CDR1 as LNHNV and CDR2 as YYDKDF (reference sequence). The V gene lost 1 base and the J gene lost 1 base, with 10 bases spanning the gap. CDR3 region: CATSRGGGGNTEAFF. The CDR3 DNA reads as TGTGCCACCAGCAGAGGGGGGGGAGGGAACACTGAAGCTTTCTTT.

V usage is TRBV5-4 and J usage is TRBJ1-1; D might be TRBD1 (6 bases). Trimming shortened V by 4 bases and J by 0 bases, and 10 bases separated the two germline ends. The CDR3 loop spans 14 amino acids. Looked up from germline, CDR1 is SGHNT and CDR2 is YYREEE (reference sequence). The CDR3 region is CASSKDRMNTEAFF. The DNA for the CDR3 is TGTGCCAGCAGCAAGGACAGAATGAACACTGAAGCTTTCTTT.

The chain uses TRBV15 and TRBJ2-1; 8 nucleotides match TRBD1. J gave up 6 bases and V 4 bases, and 11 bases lay outside the gene matches. The CDR3 is made up of 16 amino acids. The V gene's germline CDR1 is LNHNV and CDR2 YYDKDF (reference sequence). In DNA form, the CDR3 reads TGTGCCACCAGCAACCCGGACAGGGTCAAGAGCAATGAGCAGTTCTTC. Translation gives CATSNPDRVKSNEQFF.

V and J are TRBV4-1 and TRBJ1-1, with D hard to call. The germline gives CDR1 MGHRA, CDR2 YSYEKL. Between the trimmed V and J ends, which lost 1 base and 2 bases, there was a span of 17 bases. The CDR3 length is 17 residues. The CDR3 sequence is CASSQASSLVLNTEAFF. The DNA of the CDR3 is TGCGCCAGCAGCCAAGCTAGTTCCCTCGTTCTCAACACTGAAGCTTTCTTT.

The V call is TRBV29-1, the J call TRBJ1-2; perhaps TRBD1 as D (5 bases). CDR1 is SQVTM, CDR2 ANQGSEA, per germline. V dropped 7 bases and J dropped 6 bases, with 15 bases sitting between them. CDR3 length: 12 residues. DNA for the CDR3: TGCAGCGCCAGGGTGGCTTCTAATGGCTACACCTTC. It specifies CSARVASNGYTF.

This chain connects TRBV10-3 to TRBJ1-1; 7 nucleotides line up with TRBD1. With V trimmed by 7 bases and J by 1 base, 3 bases remained unmatched. CDR1 is ENHRY and CDR2 is SYGVKD in the germline V gene. This CDR3 is 13 amino acids long. The CDR3 here is CAIKGGANTEAFF. CDR3 DNA: TGTGCCATCAAAGGGGGCGCGAACACTGAAGCTTTCTTT.

The chain links TRBV12-3 or TRBV12-4 to TRBJ2-5; 7 bases fit TRBD1. The CDR3 has 12 residues. Trimming took 5 bases from V and 12 from J; bases not matched to a gene: 9. The CDR3 region has the DNA TGTGCCAGCAGTAAAGGCCGGACAGGAGAGTACTTC. Protein: CASSKGRTGEYF.

J is TRBJ2-2 and V is TRBV19; TRBD2 aligns across 11 bases. The CDR3 runs 17 residues. The V gene's germline CDR1 is LNHDA and CDR2 SQIVND (reference sequence). The trim removed 3 bases at V and 0 bases at J, leaving 3 bases unmatched. The CDR3 spells CASSIASGGPNTGELFF. CDR3 in DNA: TGTGCCAGTAGTATCGCTAGCGGGGGGCCGAACACCGGGGAGCTGTTTTTT.

This clone showed up just once. V is TRBV3-1 (or the pseudogene TRBV3-2) and J is TRBJ2-2, with a possible D match to TRBD2 (5 bases). The CDR3 has 15 amino acids. V was clipped by 4 bases and J by 0 bases, with 9 bases between them. Per the germline V gene, CDR1 is LGHDT and CDR2 is YNNKEL (reference sequence). The CDR3 region is CASSLRGSNTGELFF. The CDR3, as DNA: TGTGCCAGCAGCCTTCGGGGTTCGAACACCGGGGAGCTGTTTTTT.

This clone was observed a few times. The chain combines TRBV15 with TRBJ1-1, with D possibly being TRBD1 (6 bases). From germline, CDR1 is LNHNV and CDR2 YYDKDF (reference sequence). V was shortened by 0 bases and J by 9 bases, with 11 bases between the two germline ends. The CDR3 sequence is 13 residues long. As DNA, the CDR3 is TGTGCCACCAGCAGAGATTCGGGACAACAAGCTTTCTTT. It specifies CATSRDSGQQAFF.

The chain joins TRBV7-2 to TRBJ2-6, with D maybe TRBD2 (7 bases). The CDR3 runs to 17 residues. V lost 0 bases to trimming and J lost 0 bases, with 9 bases between them. In germline, CDR1 is SGHTA, CDR2 FQGNSA. As DNA, the CDR3 is TGTGCCAGCAGCTTAGCGCGGGGGCCCTCTGGGGCCAACGTCCTGACTTTC. It specifies CASSLARGPSGANVLTF.

The chain uses TRBV2 and TRBJ1-4; TRBD1 aligns across 9 bases. Germline values: CDR1 SNHLY, CDR2 FYNNEI. This CDR3 region has 15 residues. Losses at the gene ends were 9 bases for V and 8 bases for J; bases not matched to a gene: 13. CDR3 nucleotide sequence: TGTGCCAGTATCCTGGCCGGGACAGGGAAGGAAAAACTGTTTTTT. It translates to CASILAGTGKEKLFF.

The chain employs TRBV30 and TRBJ1-4; D may be TRBD1 (6 bases). CDR3 length equals 15 residues. The V gene's germline CDR1 is GTSNPN and CDR2 SVGIG (reference sequence). The V end lost 2 bases, the J end lost 4 bases, and 14 bases lay between the germline ends. CDR3 DNA: TGTGCCTGGAGTCCCCCACAGGGAATTAATGAAAAACTGTTTTTT. Translation: CAWSPPQGINEKLFF.

The chain is built from TRBV7-9 and TRBJ2-3, with 9 bases matching TRBD1. The CDR3 is 15 residues long. Germline trimming cut 5 bases from V and 6 bases from J; bases unmatched to any gene: 9. The germline gives CDR1 SEHNR, CDR2 FQNEAQ (reference sequence). For the CDR3, the DNA is TGTGCCAGCAGCCGGACAGGGGTGGGGAGGGATACGCAGTATTTT. Protein: CASSRTGVGRDTQYF.

Notes on this clone: One end of the junction is discordant with germline, which a read error may explain. This chain connects TRBV29-1 to TRBJ2-1; TRBD1 aligns across 7 bases. CDR3 length: 15 amino acids. Germline V gene lookup returns CDR1 SQVTM and CDR2 ANQGSEA. The CDR3 here is CSVEGDSSIYNEQFF. The CDR3 DNA is TGCAGCGTCGAAGGGGACAGCTCAATCTACAATGAGCAGTTCTTC.

The V and J genes are TRBV5-1 and TRBJ1-1; the D gene is possibly TRBD1 (6 bases). Trimming cost V 2 bases and J 4 bases, with 12 bases left between them. CDR1 is SGHRS and CDR2 is YFSETQ in the germline V gene. This CDR3 has 14 amino acids. The CDR3 DNA reads as TGCGCCAGCAGCTTACAGGGTGGAGGCACTGAAGCTTTCTTT. Its protein product is CASSLQGGGTEAFF.